A single sample gave rise to the 23 T cell receptor beta chains below, sequenced in a study of shared clonotypes between healthy human individuals. The data were produced by immunoSEQ multiplex PCR, yet TCRdb's version contains in-frame clones alone and is incomplete. The data hold 2 million to 3 million clones, with 93% observed a single time. Sequenced: naive CD4+ T cells from PBMCs. Subset given: CD45RA+ positively selected. These receptors were obtained from a man between 18 and 35 years old in good health. Some clones in this sample may be carry-over from other donors' samples.

This chain joins TRBV4-1 and TRBJ1-1, with D unclear. Trimming stripped 4 bases from V and 0 bases from J, with 12 bases between. The CDR3 runs 15 residues. Germline assignment: CDR1 MGHRA and CDR2 YSYEKL. In DNA form, the CDR3 reads TGCGCCAGCAGCCTTACCACCACCATGAACACTGAAGCTTTCTTT. It yields the protein CASSLTTTMNTEAFF.

The rearrangement links TRBV27 to TRBJ2-5; 11 nucleotides agree with TRBD2. From germline, CDR1 is MNHEY and CDR2 SMNVEV (reference sequence). The CDR3 loop spans 18 amino acids. V was pared by 1 base and J by 5 bases, with 12 bases of the junction left unmatched. Here the CDR3 reads CASSLFRSSGRSGETQYF. The CDR3 region has the DNA TGTGCCAGCAGTTTATTCCGCTCTAGCGGGAGGTCAGGGGAGACCCAGTACTTC.

About this clone itself: Other DNA sequences within the sample encode an identical CDR3. The chain has TRBV5-5 and TRBJ2-7, with 7 bases that match TRBD2. J lost 0 bases, V lost 4 bases, and 7 bases had no gene match. Per germline, CDR1 SGHKS and CDR2 YYEKEE (reference sequence). The CDR3 runs to 15 residues. The CDR3 region is CASSLSGTSSYEQYF. The CDR3 nucleotides read TGTGCCAGCAGCCTAAGCGGGACCAGCTCCTACGAGCAGTACTTC.

The V call is TRBV11-2, the J call TRBJ2-3, with TRBD2 matching over 7 bases. Germline V gene sequence: CDR1 SGHAT, CDR2 FQNNGV. The CDR3 covers 15 residues. The V gene end was trimmed by 1 base and the J gene end by 2 bases; junction bases not matched to a gene: 3. CDR3 loop: CASSLAREYTDTQYF. DNA of the CDR3: TGTGCCAGCAGCTTAGCGCGGGAGTACACAGATACGCAGTATTTT.

The chain links TRBV2 to TRBJ2-5; D is unresolved. Deletions cut 0 bases from V and 6 bases from J, with 5 bases between. CDR3 size: 12 residues. CDR1 is SNHLY, CDR2 FYNNEI, per germline. DNA of the CDR3: TGTGCCAGCAGTGAAGCGCTACAGACCCAGTACTTC. It specifies CASSEALQTQYF.

This rearrangement joins TRBV7-9 to TRBJ2-1, with TRBD1 matching over 7 bases. V shed 1 base, J shed 3 bases, and the junction held 3 bases outside the gene matches. Germline CDR1 SEHNR, CDR2 FQNEAQ (reference sequence). CDR3 length: 15 amino acids. The CDR3 DNA is TGTGCCAGCAGCTTAGTAAGGGGGCTCTACAATGAGCAGTTCTTC. It translates to CASSLVRGLYNEQFF.

This clone occurred once. The genes are TRBV5-1 and TRBJ2-7, with a weak D call TRBD1 (5 bases). The CDR3 contains 14 residues. CDR1 SGHRS and CDR2 YFSETQ come from the germline V gene. Trimming took 0 bases from V and 4 from J, leaving 11 bases between them. The CDR3 bases are TGCGCCAGCAGCTTGGGCAGGGTAGAATACGAGCAGTACTTC. It yields the protein CASSLGRVEYEQYF.

This rearrangement joins TRBV9 to TRBJ1-2, with D possibly matching TRBD1 (6 bases). V was cut by 0 bases and J by 5 bases, with 14 bases left in between. The CDR3 runs to 15 residues. Germline V gene lookup returns CDR1 SGDLS and CDR2 YYNGEE. The CDR3, as DNA: TGTGCCAGCAGCGTAGGACGGGGGGCCCGGTATGGCTACACCTTC. Residues: CASSVGRGARYGYTF.

This clone was recorded only once. The rearrangement uses TRBV9 and TRBJ2-3, with TRBD2 matching 11 bases. J lost 0 bases, V lost 4 bases, and 1 base had no gene match. The CDR3 is 15 amino acids. The germline CDR1 and CDR2 sequences are SGDLS and YYNGEE. CDR3 in DNA: TGTGCCAGCAGCCGGACTAGCGGGAGCACAGATACGCAGTATTTT. Amino acids: CASSRTSGSTDTQYF.

Only one count was recorded for this clone. The chain couples TRBV6-1 to TRBJ1-4, with D perhaps TRBD1 (6 bases). V was pared by 3 bases and J by 8 bases, with 19 bases between. This CDR3 spans 16 amino acids. Germline V gene data show CDR1 as MNHNS and CDR2 as SASEGT. The CDR3 bases are TGTGCCAGCAGTGACAAGCTCGGGCTAGGGGGGGAAAAACTGTTTTTT. This gives the protein CASSDKLGLGGEKLFF.

Concerning this clone: Other DNA sequences in the sample encode the same CDR3. The chain couples TRBV5-1 to TRBJ2-3; TRBD1 matches 7 bases. This CDR3 region has 15 residues. CDR1 SGHRS and CDR2 YFSETQ come from the germline V gene. V trimming: 1 base; J trimming: 3 bases; junction bases outside the gene matches: 5. In nucleotides, the CDR3 is TGCGCCAGCAGCTTGCGACAGGGACCGACAGATACGCAGTATTTT. Translating it yields CASSLRQGPTDTQYF.

This clone was observed a single time. At one boundary the junction diverges from the germline segment, which might be a read error. V usage is TRBV13 and J usage is TRBJ2-7; D not resolved. The CDR3 consists of 14 residues. In germline, CDR1 is PRHDT, CDR2 FYEKMQ (reference sequence). The CDR3 here is CASSVRPHSDEQYF. CDR3 bases: TGTGCCAGCAGCGTACGACCCCACTCCGACGAGCAGTACTTC.

V usage is TRBV19 and J usage is TRBJ2-5, with 8 bases that match TRBD2. The length of the CDR3 is 17 residues. Germline CDR1 is LNHDA and CDR2 is SQIVND (reference sequence). The V gene end was trimmed by 5 bases and the J gene end by 1 base; junction bases not matched to a gene: 12. Here the CDR3 DNA reads TGTGCCAGTAGTGCCCCTCTTTGGCTAGCGGGCCAAGAGACCCAGTACTTC. It is translated as CASSAPLWLAGQETQYF.

About this clone: The sample carries other DNA sequences with the same CDR3. The V gene is TRBV5-1, the J gene TRBJ2-2; D gene ambiguous. Germline V lookup: CDR1 SGHRS, CDR2 YFSETQ. V lost 4 bases to trimming and J lost 4 bases, with 8 bases between them. The CDR3 is 13 residues long. CDR3 bases: TGCGCCAGCAGCCTCCTTCCCACCGGGGAGCTGTTTTTT. Translated: CASSLLPTGELFF.

The chain has TRBV19 and TRBJ1-2, with TRBD1 matching 7 bases. In germline, CDR1 is LNHDA, CDR2 SQIVND (reference sequence). V was clipped by 5 bases and J by 8 bases; unmatched bases: 8. The CDR3 covers 13 residues. CDR3 sequence (DNA): TGTGCCAGTAGTGAGAGACAGGGAGGCGGCTACACCTTC. Its translation is CASSERQGGGYTF.

This sequence joins TRBV7-9 and TRBJ2-7; D not resolved. The length of the CDR3 is 13 residues. The germline V and J ends were trimmed by 5 bases and 4 bases, with 12 bases remaining between them. Germline-derived CDR1 and CDR2 are SEHNR and FQNEAQ (reference sequence). Written as DNA, the CDR3 is TGTGCCAGCAGCCGTAGCCTCAATTACGAGCAGTACTTC. The encoded protein is CASSRSLNYEQYF. The whole variable domain, remainder taken from reference TRBV7-9 and TRBJ2-7, is DTGVSQNPRHKITKRGQNVTFRCDPISEHNRLYWYRQTLGQGPEFLTYFQNEAQLEKSRLLSDRFSAERPKGSFSTLEIQRTEQGDSAMYLCASSRSLNYEQYFGPGTRLTVT.

This chain joins TRBV28 and TRBJ2-5; D possibly uses TRBD1 or TRBD2 (5 bases each). The CDR3 totals 11 residues. The ends were cut back, 5 bases at V and 8 bases at J, with 9 bases in the middle. From germline, CDR1 is MDHEN and CDR2 SYDVKM. CDR3 coding DNA: TGTGCCAGCAGTCCCCGGGACACCCAGTACTTC. Amino acids: CASSPRDTQYF.

This clone showed up just once. This chain links TRBV6-6 with TRBJ2-5; D not resolved. CDR3 size: 15 residues. V was trimmed by 5 bases and J by 5 bases, leaving 18 bases between them. The germline gives CDR1 MNHNY, CDR2 SVGAGI (reference sequence). The CDR3 region has the DNA TGTGCCAGCAGTACCCCTAGGCCCGGTAAGGAGACCCAGTACTTC. Translated, it gives CASSTPRPGKETQYF.

This clone appeared a single time. CDR3 sequence reads: CASSWGGQSARGEQYF. The CDR3 nucleotides are TGCGCCAGCAGCTGGGGTGGACAGTCGGCTAGGGGAGAGCAGTACTTC. The chain employs TRBV5-1 and TRBJ2-7; D perhaps matches TRBD1 (6 bases). V lost 3 bases and J 7 bases, leaving 23 bases between the germline ends. The CDR3 consists of 16 residues. The germline V gene has CDR1 SGHRS and CDR2 YFSETQ.

Turning to this clone: Other DNA sequences of this sample code for an identical CDR3. V usage is TRBV7-2 and J usage is TRBJ2-3, with 12 bases identical to TRBD2. Germline V gives CDR1 SGHTA, CDR2 FQGNSA. Trimming removed 5 bases from V and 3 bases from J; junction bases left unmatched: 3. This CDR3 is 15 amino acids long. The CDR3 loop is CASSPLAGGTDTQYF. The CDR3 DNA reads as TGTGCCAGCAGCCCTCTAGCGGGAGGGACAGATACGCAGTATTTT.

The V gene is TRBV28, the J gene TRBJ2-7; TRBD1 is a possible D gene (5 bases). In germline, CDR1 is MDHEN, CDR2 SYDVKM. The length of the CDR3 is 14 residues. Trimming pared 9 bases from V and 6 bases from J, leaving 21 bases between. The CDR3 coding sequence is TGTGCCAGTTCTTCCTCAGGGTTCCAAGCCGAGCAGTACTTC. Translation gives CASSSSGFQAEQYF. Full variable domain (rest looked up from reference TRBV28 and TRBJ2-7): DVKVTQSSRYLVKRTGEKVFLECVQDMDHENMFWYRQDPGLGLRLIYFSYDVKMKEKGDIPEGYSVSREKKERFSLILESASTNQTSMYLCASSSSGFQAEQYFGPGTRLTVT.

The chain carries TRBV4-1 and TRBJ2-1; D is uncertain. V lost 0 bases and J 0 bases, leaving 15 bases between the germline ends. This CDR3 contains 18 residues. Per the germline V gene, CDR1 is MGHRA and CDR2 is YSYEKL. CDR3 coding DNA: TGCGCCAGCAGCCAAGATTGGAAAATAGTAAGCTCCTACAATGAGCAGTTCTTC. Encoded protein: CASSQDWKIVSSYNEQFF.

This clone occurred once. The rearrangement links TRBV7-2 to TRBJ2-7, with 7 bases fitting TRBD2. V was pared by 5 bases and J by 6 bases, with 13 bases of the junction left unmatched. CDR3 length: 15 amino acids. CDR1 is SGHTA and CDR2 is FQGNSA in the germline V gene. Written as DNA, the CDR3 is TGTGCCAGCAGCCTTCGGGGCGGGAGTGAGCTCGAGCAGTACTTC. This codes for CASSLRGGSELEQYF.